These 21 T cell receptor beta chains were all obtained from the same sample, sequenced in a study of regulatory T cells in long-lasting Graves disease. Library construction for TCR beta used iRepertoire HTBI primers and Arm-PCR of CDR3 regions. TCRdb analysed the multiplex PCR reads with MiXCR anew, one entry per CDR3 protein. The sample lists over 650,000 distinct CDR3 sequences, approximately 31% seen once, with 40% to 50% in the top ten. Indicated time point: persistent/refractory GD, antithyroid drugs over 5 years with positive TRAb. With RNA extracted from PBMCs as input, the TCR library was made. Sequenced material: peripheral blood mononuclear cells (PBMCs), taken when the disease was refractory, from a patient treated with antithyroid drugs. Receptors originate from a female donor with Graves disease.

The V call is TRBV7-9, the J call TRBJ1-5; D unresolved. The CDR3 loop spans 14 amino acids. The V and J ends lost 11 bases and 2 bases respectively, with 16 bases between them. Per the germline V gene, CDR1 is SEHNR and CDR2 is FQNEAQ (reference sequence). CDR3 protein: CALSRLEGNQPQHF. The CDR3 DNA reads TGTGCCCTAAGCAGACTTGAAGGCAATCAGCCCCAGCATTTT.

The gene calls are TRBV5-1 and TRBJ1-1; D unresolved. Germline loops: CDR1 SGHRS, CDR2 YFSETQ. This CDR3 is 15 amino acids long. V lost 0 bases and J lost 0, with 9 bases in between. Here the CDR3 reads CASSLGGTMNTEAFF. The DNA for the CDR3 is TGCGCCAGCAGCTTGGGTGGTACGATGAACACTGAAGCTTTCTTT.

The rearrangement uses TRBV12-3 or TRBV12-4 and TRBJ2-3; 8 bases are shared with TRBD1. Trimming removed 3 bases from V and 6 bases from J; junction bases left unmatched: 2. This CDR3 is 13 amino acids long. CDR3 bases: TGTGCCAGCAGTTTCCAGGGGGCGGATACGCAGTATTTT. Translation: CASSFQGADTQYF.

V gene TRBV6-1 combines with J gene TRBJ2-7; D may match TRBD1 or TRBD2 (5 bases each). Germline V lookup: CDR1 MNHNS, CDR2 SASEGT. CDR3 size: 14 residues. The germline V and J ends were trimmed by 6 bases and 0 bases, with 12 bases remaining between them. This chain's CDR3 is CASSSRDDSYEQYF. CDR3 nucleotides: TGTGCCAGCAGCTCCCGGGACGACTCCTACGAGCAGTACTTC.

This clonotype was seen just once. Mismatch with germline at one junction end may stem from a read error. The rearrangement links TRBV20-1 to TRBJ2-2; 15 bases fit TRBD2. Germline V CDR1 and CDR2: DFQATT, SNEGSKA (reference sequence). This CDR3 comprises 18 residues. CDR3 in DNA: TGCAGTGCTAGAGGTGCTAGGGGACTAGCGGGAGGTCGCGGGGAGCCGTTTTTT. Translating it yields CSARGARGLAGGRGEPFF.

This clonotype showed up just a few times. The chain is built from TRBV27 and TRBJ1-3; the D gene is possibly TRBD1 (5 bases). Germline CDR1 and CDR2: MNHEY and SMNVEV (reference sequence). The germline V and J ends were trimmed by 6 bases and 0 bases, with 9 bases remaining between them. This CDR3 spans 14 amino acids. The DNA for the CDR3 is TGTGCCAGCAGGAGGGGATCCTCTGGAAACACCATATATTTT. It codes for CASRRGSSGNTIYF.

Ten or more counts support this clonotype. A much larger clone differs by one base, so this may be a read error. The V gene is TRBV11-2, the J gene TRBJ2-7; 8 bases are shared with TRBD1. J lost 3 bases, V lost 5 bases, and 3 bases had no gene match. This CDR3 comprises 13 residues. Looked up from germline, CDR1 is SGHAT and CDR2 is FQNNGV. CDR3 sequence: CASSPGQVYEQYF. The CDR3 nucleotides are TGTGCCAGCAGCCCGGGACAGGTCTACGAGCAGTACTTC.

V usage is TRBV20-1 and J usage is TRBJ2-7, with TRBD2 matching over 13 bases. Germline lookup yields CDR1 DFQATT and CDR2 SNEGSKA (reference sequence). The CDR3 has 13 amino acids. The V and J ends lost 3 bases and 7 bases, in that order; junction bases with no gene match: 3. CDR3 protein: CSARTSGRREQYF. DNA of the CDR3: TGCAGTGCTAGGACTAGCGGGAGGCGGGAGCAGTACTTC.

This clonotype was observed a few times. The chain couples TRBV28 to TRBJ1-4, with no clear D. The V and J ends lost 5 bases and 10 bases respectively, with 14 bases between them. Per germline, CDR1 MDHEN and CDR2 SYDVKM. There are 13 residues in the CDR3. CDR3 bases: TGTGCCAGCAGTGGGGTCTCATATGGAAAACTGTTTTTT. Translated, it gives CASSGVSYGKLFF.

This clonotype was counted only a few times. This rearrangement joins TRBV6-2 or TRBV6-3 to TRBJ2-7; 7 nucleotides line up with TRBD1. This CDR3 has 13 amino acids. After removal of 8 bases from V and 3 bases from J, the junction contained 7 bases not matched to a gene. CDR1 MNHEY and CDR2 SVGEGT come from the germline V gene. The CDR3 DNA follows: TGTGCCAGCCGTGGGACAGCGATCTACGAGCAGTACTTC. Translation: CASRGTAIYEQYF.

CDR3 DNA: TGTGCCACCTCGCAGGACAGGGTGATCCGGCAAGAGACCCAGTACTTC. This codes for CATSQDRVIRQETQYF. The chain is built from TRBV19 and TRBJ2-5, with 8 bases identical to TRBD1. With V trimmed by 10 bases and J by 2 bases, 15 bases remained unmatched. From germline, CDR1 is LNHDA and CDR2 SQIVND (reference sequence). The CDR3 is 16 amino acids.

The CDR3 reads CASSLLVPSGRTYEQYF. The CDR3 DNA follows: TGTGCCAGCAGTTTACTAGTTCCTAGCGGGAGAACTTACGAGCAGTACTTC. This sequence joins TRBV27 and TRBJ2-7; 10 bases align to TRBD2. The J segment lost 4 bases and the V segment lost 2 bases, leaving 11 bases of the junction unmatched. This CDR3 comprises 17 residues. Germline assignment: CDR1 MNHEY and CDR2 SMNVEV (reference sequence).

The chain carries TRBV24-1 and TRBJ2-2, with 7 positions matching TRBD2. CDR1 is KGHDR, CDR2 SFDVKD, per germline. V was pared by 3 bases and J by 5 bases, with 2 bases of the junction left unmatched. The CDR3 totals 14 residues. The CDR3 nucleotides are TGTGCCACCAGTGATCCAGCGGGGACCGGGGAGCTGTTTTTT. It specifies CATSDPAGTGELFF.

This clonotype showed up just a few times. The chain uses TRBV19 and TRBJ1-1; 7 positions agree with TRBD1. The CDR3 runs 14 residues. Germline V gene lookup returns CDR1 LNHDA and CDR2 SQIVND (reference sequence). Trimming took 5 bases from V and 4 from J; bases not matched to a gene: 7. CDR3 region: CASSEQGRVTEAFF. CDR3 coding DNA: TGTGCCAGTAGTGAACAGGGGAGGGTCACTGAAGCTTTCTTT.

This clonotype was counted a few times. The chain employs TRBV5-1 and TRBJ2-2; TRBD2 is a possible D gene (6 bases). Trimming removed 0 bases from V and 0 bases from J, with 9 bases in between. Germline loops: CDR1 SGHRS, CDR2 YFSETQ. The CDR3 contains 16 residues. CDR3 coding DNA: TGCGCCAGCAGCTTGGTTAGCGGCGCGAACACCGGGGAGCTGTTTTTT. Amino acids: CASSLVSGANTGELFF.

The genes are TRBV11-2 and TRBJ2-6; 8 nucleotides align to TRBD1. V lost 5 bases, J lost 0 bases, and 15 bases stayed unmatched. This CDR3 has 20 amino acids. The germline V gene has CDR1 SGHAT and CDR2 FQNNGV. This CDR3 is CASSQPRSGQGFSGANVLTF. CDR3 DNA: TGTGCCAGCAGCCAACCAAGAAGCGGACAGGGATTCTCTGGGGCCAACGTCCTGACTTTC.

This clonotype was picked up a small number of times. V usage is TRBV6-1 and J usage is TRBJ2-7; D is unclear. V shed 0 bases and J shed 2 bases, with 11 bases lying between them. The CDR3 has 15 residues. CDR1 is MNHNS and CDR2 is SASEGT in the germline V gene. CDR3 residues: CASSEALGYPYEQYF. CDR3 sequence (DNA): TGTGCCAGCAGTGAAGCTTTGGGCTACCCCTACGAGCAGTACTTC.

In this sample, this clonotype turned up a few times. V usage is TRBV20-1 and J usage is TRBJ1-5; tentative D call: TRBD1 (5 bases). CDR1 is DFQATT and CDR2 is SNEGSKA in the germline V gene (reference sequence). V lost 1 base to trimming and J lost 0 bases, with 7 bases between them. The CDR3 contains 14 residues. The CDR3 protein is CSARGGDSNQPQHF. As DNA, the CDR3 is TGCAGTGCTAGAGGGGGGGATAGCAATCAGCCCCAGCATTTT.

As regards this clonotype: A much larger clone differs from this one at a single base, so this may be a read error. The chain combines TRBV6-1 with TRBJ2-5, with 13 bases identical to TRBD2. From germline, CDR1 is MNHNS and CDR2 SASEGT. This CDR3 contains 16 residues. J gave up 4 bases and V 4 bases, and 6 bases lay outside the gene matches. The CDR3 region has the DNA TGTGCCAGCAGTGGGCCACTAGCGGGAGGGAGAGAGACCCAGTACTTC. Translation gives CASSGPLAGGRETQYF.

The chain carries TRBV3-1 and TRBJ1-2; 7 positions match TRBD1. In germline, CDR1 is LGHDT, CDR2 YNNKEL (reference sequence). The J segment lost 3 bases and the V segment lost 6 bases, leaving 7 bases of the junction unmatched. This CDR3 is 14 amino acids long. In DNA, the CDR3 is TGTGCCAGCAGGTCGACAGGGAAGGACTATGGCTACACCTTC. Its translation is CASRSTGKDYGYTF. The variable domain in full, completed from reference TRBV3-1 and TRBJ1-2, reads DTAVSQTPKYLVTQMGNDKSIKCEQNLGHDTMYWYKQDSKKFLKIMFSYNNKELIINETVPNRFSPKSPDKAHLNLHINSLELGDSAVYFCASRSTGKDYGYTFGSGTRLTVV.

CDR3 sequence: CASSQGLPTYEQYF. As DNA, the CDR3 is TGTGCCAGCAGCCAGGGACTACCAACCTACGAGCAGTACTTC. The rearrangement links TRBV14 to TRBJ2-7; 7 bases are a match to TRBD2. The trim removed 3 bases at V and 2 bases at J, leaving 4 bases unmatched. Germline CDR1 SGHDN, CDR2 FVKESK. The CDR3 runs to 14 residues.